These 2 T cell receptor beta chains were all obtained from the same sample, sequenced in a study of T cell responses to AZD1222 COVID-19 vaccine. The method was immunoSEQ multiplex PCR; TCRdb's version includes in-frame clones alone and lacks a portion of them. The table lists some 150,000 clones, roughly 88% of them singletons. The sample consisted of peripheral blood, taken on day 0 of AZD1222 vaccination. These receptors were taken from an adult in good health.

V usage is TRBV28 and J usage is TRBJ1-5; D is unresolved. The ends were cut back, 6 bases at V and 4 bases at J, with 4 bases in the middle. The CDR3 sequence is 11 residues long. Per the germline V gene, CDR1 is MDHEN and CDR2 is SYDVKM. This CDR3 is CASSKNQPQHF. CDR3 DNA: TGTGCCAGCAGCAAAAATCAGCCCCAGCATTTT.

The genes are TRBV18 and TRBJ2-1; D is possibly TRBD1 (6 bases). This CDR3 is 17 amino acids long. CDR1 is KGHSH and CDR2 is LQKENI in the germline V gene. V shed 4 bases and J shed 0 bases, with 16 bases lying between them. For the CDR3, the DNA is TGTGCCAGCTCACTAAACAGGGTAAGCAGCTCCTACAATGAGCAGTTCTTC. Translated: CASSLNRVSSSYNEQFF.